The 28 T cell receptor beta chains listed next were all sequenced from one sample in a study of blood T cell repertoires in COVID-19 (dated by TCRdb to the early 2020s). The protocol used for the library was the immunoSEQ multiplex PCR assay. This immuneACCESS table, as held by TCRdb, lists in-frame sequences with V and J called but not all clones. Of the missing ones, under half trace to an unresolved V gene in checked studies; the others have no known cause. This sample has 200,000 to 300,000 clones in its table, and over 80% of those were observed once. The biggest ten clones account for 1.9% of the sample. Sample: peripheral blood. The receptors were gathered from a man aged 25-45 years who had recovered from COVID-19.

The chain joins TRBV6-5 to TRBJ2-1, with 13 bases aligning to TRBD2. Trimming at V came to 11 bases and at J to 8 bases, leaving 9 bases not matched to a gene. Looked up from germline, CDR1 is MNHEY and CDR2 is SVGAGI. This CDR3 is built from 14 residues. The CDR3 spells CAASTSGGADEQFF. The DNA of the CDR3 is TGTGCCGCCAGCACTAGCGGGGGGGCCGATGAGCAGTTCTTC.

V is TRBV19 and J is TRBJ1-5, with D unresolved. V was pared by 3 bases and J by 9 bases, with 12 bases between. The CDR3 spans 13 residues. Looked up from germline, CDR1 is LNHDA and CDR2 is SQIVND (reference sequence). Here the CDR3 DNA reads TGTGCCAGTAGTATGGCGATTCGGGGGCCCCAGCATTTT. It yields the protein CASSMAIRGPQHF.

The rearrangement joins TRBV29-1 to TRBJ1-1; perhaps TRBD1 as D (5 bases). Trimming shortened V by 7 bases and J by 0 bases, and 12 bases separated the two germline ends. The CDR3 sequence is 13 residues long. The germline V gene encodes CDR1 SQVTM and CDR2 ANQGSEA. The CDR3 DNA reads TGCAGCGCCCAGACAGATATGAACACTGAAGCTTTCTTT. Amino acid sequence: CSAQTDMNTEAFF.

This clone was found a few times. The V and J genes are TRBV18 and TRBJ1-1; 9 bases agree with TRBD1. The CDR3 contains 15 residues. CDR1 is KGHSH and CDR2 is LQKENI in the germline V gene. After removal of 4 bases from V and 5 bases from J, the junction contained 8 bases not matched to a gene. The CDR3 coding sequence is TGTGCCAGCTCACTCACCACAGGGGGCGGGACTGAAGCTTTCTTT. Amino acid sequence: CASSLTTGGGTEAFF.

The chain couples TRBV25-1 to TRBJ2-5, with D perhaps TRBD1 (6 bases). The germline V gene has CDR1 MGHDK and CDR2 SYGVNS. V was trimmed by 6 bases and J by 4 bases, leaving 18 bases between them. This CDR3 spans 15 amino acids. CDR3 region: CASRNEQGWGETQYF. CDR3 bases: TGTGCCAGCAGAAACGAACAGGGCTGGGGAGAGACCCAGTACTTC.

Only one count was recorded for this clone. This chain joins TRBV27 and TRBJ2-3; no clear D. The V gene's germline CDR1 is MNHEY and CDR2 SMNVEV (reference sequence). CDR3 length equals 16 residues. V shed 6 bases and J shed 2 bases, with 18 bases lying between them. CDR3 residues: CASSLGPSPPTDTQYF. In DNA, the CDR3 is TGTGCCAGCAGCCTTGGGCCCTCACCCCCCACAGATACGCAGTATTTT.

The gene calls are TRBV6-5 and TRBJ2-6; D ambiguous. This CDR3 has 15 residues. Germline CDR1 is MNHEY and CDR2 is SVGAGI. V lost 6 bases and J 0 bases, leaving 9 bases between the germline ends. The DNA of the CDR3 is TGTGCCAGCAGGGTCGACAACTCTGGGGCCAACGTCCTGACTTTC. This encodes CASRVDNSGANVLTF.

Notes on this clone: This same CDR3 is encoded by further DNA sequences in the sample. The rearrangement uses TRBV5-4 and TRBJ2-2; 11 positions agree with TRBD1. Per germline, CDR1 SGHNT and CDR2 YYREEE (reference sequence). Unmatched junction bases numbered 3, after V lost 0 bases and J lost 5 bases. This CDR3 is 16 amino acids long. Here the CDR3 DNA reads TGTGCCAGCAGCTTGGCCGGGACAGGGGGTACCGGGGAGCTGTTTTTT. Translation gives CASSLAGTGGTGELFF.

V gene TRBV18 combines with J gene TRBJ2-6, with TRBD2 matching 7 bases. From germline, CDR1 is KGHSH and CDR2 LQKENI. V shed 2 bases, J shed 9 bases, and the junction held 4 bases outside the gene matches. The CDR3 sequence is 14 residues long. The CDR3 sequence: CASSPGLGVNVLTF. CDR3 bases: TGTGCCAGCTCACCAGGACTAGGTGTCAACGTCCTGACTTTC.

The V and J genes are TRBV5-1 and TRBJ2-3; tentative D call: TRBD1 (5 bases). Germline V gene data show CDR1 as SGHRS and CDR2 as YFSETQ. CDR3 size: 13 residues. Deletions cut 2 bases from V and 3 bases from J, with 7 bases between. CDR3 sequence: CASSLKGTDTQYF. For the CDR3, the DNA is TGCGCCAGCAGCTTAAAGGGGACAGATACGCAGTATTTT. The full variable domain, with the rest looked up from reference TRBV5-1 and TRBJ2-3, is KAGVTQTPRYLIKTRGQQVTLSCSPISGHRSVSWYQQTPGQGLQFLFEYFSETQRNKGNFPGRFSGRQFSNSRSEMNVSTLELGDSALYLCASSLKGTDTQYFGPGTRLTVL.

The chain has TRBV7-8 and TRBJ2-5; TRBD2 aligns across 15 bases. Germline V gene sequence: CDR1 SGHVS, CDR2 FQNEAQ. The length of the CDR3 is 17 residues. The J segment lost 9 bases and the V segment lost 3 bases, leaving 11 bases of the junction unmatched. The CDR3 region is CASSLWDSGLAGGAQYF. The CDR3 DNA reads TGTGCCAGCAGCTTGTGGGATTCGGGACTAGCGGGGGGAGCCCAGTACTTC.

Many counts were recorded for this clone. The V call is TRBV29-1, the J call TRBJ2-4; a possible D gene is TRBD1 (5 bases). Per germline, CDR1 SQVTM and CDR2 ANQGSEA. CDR3 length equals 14 residues. Trimming shortened V by 0 bases and J by 9 bases, and 15 bases separated the two germline ends. CDR3 DNA: TGCAGCGTTGAAGATGCAGGGCGCGGAAGCATTCAGTACTTC. It codes for CSVEDAGRGSIQYF.

The chain is built from TRBV11-2 and TRBJ2-7, with D possibly matching TRBD1 (6 bases). V lost 3 bases, J lost 1 base, and 10 bases lay in between. The CDR3 extends over 14 amino acids. Germline CDR1 and CDR2: SGHAT and FQNNGV. The CDR3 sequence is CASSLGQVSYEQYV. The CDR3 DNA follows: TGTGCCAGCAGCTTGGGACAAGTATCCTACGAGCAGTACGTC.

The V gene is TRBV7-6, the J gene TRBJ2-6; no clear D gene. The V end lost 2 bases, the J end lost 2 bases, and 7 bases lay between the germline ends. Germline CDR1 SGHVS, CDR2 FNYEAQ. This CDR3 is 15 amino acids long. The CDR3 coding sequence is TGTGCCAGCAGCTTAACTCCCACTGGGGCCAACGTCCTGACTTTC. This sequence encodes CASSLTPTGANVLTF.

The V and J genes are TRBV28 and TRBJ2-2, with 10 bases identical to TRBD1. Germline V gene lookup returns CDR1 MDHEN and CDR2 SYDVKM. CDR3 length: 15 amino acids. Trimming took 5 bases from V and 7 from J; bases not matched to a gene: 7. The CDR3, as DNA: TGTGCCAGCAGTATCCCGACAGGGGGCCGCGGGGAGCTGTTTTTT. Translation gives CASSIPTGGRGELFF. Together with reference TRBV28 and TRBJ2-2, the CDR3 gives the full variable domain: DVKVTQSSRYLVKRTGEKVFLECVQDMDHENMFWYRQDPGLGLRLIYFSYDVKMKEKGDIPEGYSVSREKKERFSLILESASTNQTSMYLCASSIPTGGRGELFFGEGSRLTVL.

The chain joins TRBV7-8 to TRBJ2-5, with D uncertain. V lost 5 bases and J 4 bases, leaving 8 bases between the germline ends. The CDR3 runs to 12 residues. Germline V gene lookup returns CDR1 SGHVS and CDR2 FQNEAQ. CDR3 region: CASSLSRETQYF. The CDR3 nucleotides read TGTGCCAGCAGCCTTTCGCGAGAGACCCAGTACTTC.

This chain uses TRBV5-4 with TRBJ2-3, with TRBD1 matching over 8 bases. V lost 2 bases to trimming and J lost 4 bases; unmatched junction nucleotides: 15. Germline CDR1 and CDR2: SGHNT and YYREEE (reference sequence). This CDR3 region has 18 residues. Written as DNA, the CDR3 is TGTGCCAGCAGCTTAAGAAGGATCCGGGACAGGAAACCAGATACGCAGTATTTT. Amino acid sequence: CASSLRRIRDRKPDTQYF.

The chain joins TRBV10-3 to TRBJ2-3; 10 positions match TRBD2. The CDR3 is made up of 16 amino acids. The V gene's germline CDR1 is ENHRY and CDR2 SYGVKD. V lost 1 base and J lost 2; bases outside the gene matches: 3. The CDR3 DNA reads as TGTGCCATCAGTGAGTTTAGCGGGGGGAACACAGATACGCAGTATTTT. Residues: CAISEFSGGNTDTQYF.

The chain uses TRBV2 and TRBJ2-5; maybe TRBD1 (6 bases). The CDR3 length is 14 residues. V was shortened by 4 bases and J by 5 bases, with 14 bases between the two germline ends. Germline CDR1 is SNHLY and CDR2 is FYNNEI. CDR3 protein: CASSVGGRWETQYF. As DNA, the CDR3 is TGTGCCAGCAGTGTTGGGGGCCGCTGGGAGACCCAGTACTTC.

The J gene is TRBJ1-1, the V gene TRBV5-8; no clear D. Trimming took off 1 base at V and 8 bases at J, with 12 bases between the two ends. The CDR3 spans 13 residues. Looked up from germline, CDR1 is SGHTS and CDR2 is YDEGEE. CDR3 residues: CASSLMEATEAFF. The CDR3 DNA reads TGTGCCAGCAGCTTGATGGAGGCAACCGAAGCTTTCTTT.

The count of this clone is one. The chain carries TRBV6-2 or TRBV6-3 and TRBJ2-3; D uncertain. Germline-derived CDR1 and CDR2 are MNHEY and SVGEGT. Deletions cut 2 bases from V and 1 base from J, with 7 bases between. There are 14 residues in the CDR3. CDR3 sequence reads: CASSYLPGTDTQYF. The CDR3 DNA is TGTGCCAGCAGTTACCTACCGGGCACAGATACGCAGTATTTT.

V and J are TRBV5-4 and TRBJ2-3; TRBD2 matches 11 bases. Trimming removed 4 bases from V and 3 bases from J; junction bases left unmatched: 7. The CDR3 is 16 residues long. CDR1 and CDR2 from the germline V gene are SGHNT and YYREEE (reference sequence). The CDR3 coding sequence is TGTGCCAGCAGCACTGCACTAGCGGGGGTAACAGATACGCAGTATTTT. Encoded protein: CASSTALAGVTDTQYF.

The chain joins TRBV18 to TRBJ2-4; D not certain. The CDR3 has 16 residues. Germline values: CDR1 KGHSH, CDR2 LQKENI. V was clipped by 2 bases and J by 8 bases, with 19 bases between them. This CDR3 reads CASSPSLQAGKDIQYF. CDR3 bases: TGTGCCAGCTCACCATCGCTCCAGGCCGGCAAGGACATTCAGTACTTC.

The V and J genes are TRBV28 and TRBJ2-7, with D perhaps TRBD2 (5 bases). The V gene lost 6 bases and the J gene lost 2 bases, with 5 bases spanning the gap. The CDR3 has 11 residues. Germline V lookup: CDR1 MDHEN, CDR2 SYDVKM. The CDR3 nucleotides are TGTGCCAGCAGCGGGGCCTACGAGCAGTACGTC. It is translated as CASSGAYEQYV.

The chain couples TRBV7-9 to TRBJ1-4; no clear D gene. Germline V gene lookup returns CDR1 SEHNR and CDR2 FQNEAQ (reference sequence). The CDR3 is 15 residues long. Deletions cut 1 base from V and 5 bases from J, with 11 bases between. The CDR3 loop is CASSLVASGNEKLFF. For the CDR3, the DNA is TGTGCCAGCAGCTTAGTAGCATCGGGGAATGAAAAACTGTTTTTT.

This clone was seen a single time. The J gene is TRBJ2-7, the V gene TRBV19; the D gene is possibly TRBD2 (5 bases). V lost 3 bases and J lost 0, with 9 bases in between. The CDR3 loop spans 14 amino acids. Germline V CDR1 and CDR2: LNHDA, SQIVND (reference sequence). The CDR3 here is CASSISGSSYEQYF. The CDR3 DNA follows: TGTGCCAGTAGTATTTCGGGGAGCTCCTACGAGCAGTACTTC.

The V and J genes are TRBV5-1 and TRBJ2-2; possible D gene TRBD2, 5 bases. The ends were cut back, 4 bases at V and 2 bases at J, with 12 bases in the middle. The germline gives CDR1 SGHRS, CDR2 YFSETQ. CDR3 length: 15 residues. CDR3 nucleotide sequence: TGCGCCAGCAGCAAACACCGGGAAAACACCGGGGAGCTGTTTTTT. The encoded protein is CASSKHRENTGELFF.

V usage is TRBV10-1 and J usage is TRBJ1-6; the D gene is possibly TRBD1 (6 bases). Germline V gene sequence: CDR1 WNHNN, CDR2 SYGVQD (reference sequence). V lost 3 bases and J lost 10, with 10 bases in between. The CDR3 length is 13 residues. The CDR3 spells CASSDYRESPLHF. The CDR3 DNA is TGCGCCAGCAGTGATTACAGGGAATCACCCCTCCACTTT.